This T cell receptor beta chain is from a study of shared clonotypes between healthy human individuals. The germline V gene has CDR1 SGHRS and CDR2 YFSETQ. CDR3 size: 14 residues. Trimming took off 4 bases at V and 7 bases at J, with 14 bases between the two ends. Both subsets, CD45RA+ naive and CD45RA-negative memory, were split from the CD4+ cells. Whole-study results and caveats: As a rule, naive subsets had a larger estimated richness than memory subsets.

The deep-level immunoSEQ assay was used. Authors' analysis steps: Quality scores were absent from the junction-only immunoSEQ sequences, so filtering differed. Libraries were prepared by immunoSEQ multiplex PCR; TCRdb keeps only in-frame clonotypes and omits some of them. V and J calls and clone size follow that table, whereas D and trimming were derived from the DNA. The sample comprises about 2.3 million clones, just under 95% of which are singletons, and 0.37% rests with the top ten. Concerning this clone itself: Its antigen is still unknown.

V and J are TRBV5-1 and TRBJ1-4; TRBD1 is a possible D gene (6 bases). This TCR came from a man aged 18 to 30 in good health. Some clones in this sample may be carry-over from other donors' samples. Sequenced: naive CD4+ T cells from PBMCs. Regarding subset: CD45RA+ positively selected. Here the CDR3 reads CASSRWGAGEKLFF. DNA for the CDR3: TGCGCCAGCAGCAGGTGGGGGGCTGGTGAAAAACTGTTTTTT.